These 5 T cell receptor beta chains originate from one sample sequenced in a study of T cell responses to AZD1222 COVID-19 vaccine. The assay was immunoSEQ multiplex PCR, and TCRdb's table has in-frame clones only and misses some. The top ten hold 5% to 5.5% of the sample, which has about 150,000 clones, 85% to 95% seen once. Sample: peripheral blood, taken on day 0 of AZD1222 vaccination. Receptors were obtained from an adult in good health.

The CDR3 reads CASSQDGPGGTGELFF. CDR3 nucleotides: TGCGCCAGCAGCCAAGATGGGCCAGGAGGCACCGGGGAGCTGTTTTTT. The chain has TRBV4-1 and TRBJ2-2; D is perhaps TRBD2 (5 bases). The CDR3 loop spans 16 amino acids. Looked up from germline, CDR1 is MGHRA and CDR2 is YSYEKL. Trimming removed 0 bases from V and 4 bases from J, with 12 bases in between.

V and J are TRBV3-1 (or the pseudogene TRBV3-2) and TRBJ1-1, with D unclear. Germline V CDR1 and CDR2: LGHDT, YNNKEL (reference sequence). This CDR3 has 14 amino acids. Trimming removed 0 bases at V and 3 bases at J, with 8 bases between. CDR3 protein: CASSQEAGYTEAFF. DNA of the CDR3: TGTGCCAGCAGCCAAGAGGCCGGGTACACTGAAGCTTTCTTT.

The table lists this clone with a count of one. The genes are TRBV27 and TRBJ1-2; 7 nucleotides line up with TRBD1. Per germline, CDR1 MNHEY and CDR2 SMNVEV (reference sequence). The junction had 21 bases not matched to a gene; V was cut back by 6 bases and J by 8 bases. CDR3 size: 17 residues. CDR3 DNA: TGTGCCAGCAGAACAACGACAGGGAAAGTGGAGCAATCGGGCTACACCTTC. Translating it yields CASRTTTGKVEQSGYTF.

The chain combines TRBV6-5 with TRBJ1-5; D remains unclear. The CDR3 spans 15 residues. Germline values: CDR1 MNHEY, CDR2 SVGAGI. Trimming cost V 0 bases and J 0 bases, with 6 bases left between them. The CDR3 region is CASSYSGDSNQPQHF. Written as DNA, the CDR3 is TGTGCCAGCAGTTACTCAGGTGATAGCAATCAGCCCCAGCATTTT.

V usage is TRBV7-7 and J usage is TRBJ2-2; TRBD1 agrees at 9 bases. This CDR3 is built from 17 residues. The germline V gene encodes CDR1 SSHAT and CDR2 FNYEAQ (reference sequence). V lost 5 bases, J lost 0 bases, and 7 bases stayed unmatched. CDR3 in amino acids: CASSVRDRDANTGELFF. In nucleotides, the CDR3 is TGTGCCAGCAGCGTCCGGGACAGGGATGCGAACACCGGGGAGCTGTTTTTT.